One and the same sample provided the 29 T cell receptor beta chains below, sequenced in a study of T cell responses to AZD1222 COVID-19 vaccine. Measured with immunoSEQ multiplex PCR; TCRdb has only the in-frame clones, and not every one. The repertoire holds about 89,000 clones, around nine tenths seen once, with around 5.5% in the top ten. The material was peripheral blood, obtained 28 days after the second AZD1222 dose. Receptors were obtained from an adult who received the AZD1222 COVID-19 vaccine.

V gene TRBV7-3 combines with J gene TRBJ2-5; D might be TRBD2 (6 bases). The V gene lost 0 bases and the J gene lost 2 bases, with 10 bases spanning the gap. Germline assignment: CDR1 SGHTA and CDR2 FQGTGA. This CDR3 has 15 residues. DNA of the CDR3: TGTGCCAGCAGCTTAACGCTTGGGGGGCAAGAGACCCAGTACTTC. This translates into CASSLTLGGQETQYF.

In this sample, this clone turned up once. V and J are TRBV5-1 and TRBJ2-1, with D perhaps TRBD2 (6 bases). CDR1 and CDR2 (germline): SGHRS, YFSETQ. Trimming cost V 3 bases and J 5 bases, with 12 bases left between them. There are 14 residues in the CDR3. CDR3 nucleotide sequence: TGCGCCAGCAGCTCGGCAGCGGGTCACAATGAGCAGTTCTTC. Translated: CASSSAAGHNEQFF.

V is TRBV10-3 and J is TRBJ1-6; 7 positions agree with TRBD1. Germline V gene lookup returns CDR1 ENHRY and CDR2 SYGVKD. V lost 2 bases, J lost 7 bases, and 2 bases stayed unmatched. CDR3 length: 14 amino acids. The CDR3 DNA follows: TGTGCCATCAGTGAGGACAGGGTAAATTCACCCCTCCACTTT. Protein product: CAISEDRVNSPLHF.

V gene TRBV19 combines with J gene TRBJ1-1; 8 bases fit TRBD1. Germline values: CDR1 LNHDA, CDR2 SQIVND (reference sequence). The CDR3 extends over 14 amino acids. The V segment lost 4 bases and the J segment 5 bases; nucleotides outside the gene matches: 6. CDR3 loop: CASSSQGATTEAFF. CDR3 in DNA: TGTGCCAGTAGTAGTCAGGGGGCGACGACTGAAGCTTTCTTT.

The DNA for the CDR3 is TGTGCCAGTAGTGCCCGGGAAGAGCGTAATGAGCAGTTCTTC. Protein sequence: CASSAREERNEQFF. V gene TRBV19 combines with J gene TRBJ2-1; TRBD2 might be the D (5 bases). Germline values: CDR1 LNHDA, CDR2 SQIVND (reference sequence). Trimming removed 5 bases at V and 7 bases at J, with 15 bases between. This CDR3 comprises 14 residues.

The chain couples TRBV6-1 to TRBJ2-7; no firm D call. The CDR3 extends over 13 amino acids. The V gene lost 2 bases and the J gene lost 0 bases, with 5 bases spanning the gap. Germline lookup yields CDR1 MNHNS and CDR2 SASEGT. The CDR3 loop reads CASSEKSSYEQYF. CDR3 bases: TGTGCCAGCAGTGAAAAGAGCTCCTACGAGCAGTACTTC.

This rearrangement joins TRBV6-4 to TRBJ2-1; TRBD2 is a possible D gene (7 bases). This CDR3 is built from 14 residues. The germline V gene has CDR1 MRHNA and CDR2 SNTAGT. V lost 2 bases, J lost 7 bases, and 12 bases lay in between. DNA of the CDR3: TGTGCCAGCAGTGACGGGGGGGCGGTAAATGAGCAGTTCTTC. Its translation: CASSDGGAVNEQFF.

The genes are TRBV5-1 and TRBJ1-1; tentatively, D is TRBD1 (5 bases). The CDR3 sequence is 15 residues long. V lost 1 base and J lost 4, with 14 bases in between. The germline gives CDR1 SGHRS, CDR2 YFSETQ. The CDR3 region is CASSLRDRGLTEAFF. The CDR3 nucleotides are TGCGCCAGCAGCTTGAGGGATCGGGGCCTCACTGAAGCTTTCTTT.

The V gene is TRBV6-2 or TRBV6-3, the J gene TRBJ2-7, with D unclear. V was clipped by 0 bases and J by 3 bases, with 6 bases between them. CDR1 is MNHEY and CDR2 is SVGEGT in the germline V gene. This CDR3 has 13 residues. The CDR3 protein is CASSYSTHYEQYF. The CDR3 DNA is TGTGCCAGCAGTTACTCGACACACTACGAGCAGTACTTC.

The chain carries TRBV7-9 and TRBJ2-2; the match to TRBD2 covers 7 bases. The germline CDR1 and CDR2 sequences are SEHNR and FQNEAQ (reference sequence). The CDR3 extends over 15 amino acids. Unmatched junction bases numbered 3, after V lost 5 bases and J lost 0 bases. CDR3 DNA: TGTGCCAGCAGCCGCGGGGGAACGAACACCGGGGAGCTGTTTTTT. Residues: CASSRGGTNTGELFF.

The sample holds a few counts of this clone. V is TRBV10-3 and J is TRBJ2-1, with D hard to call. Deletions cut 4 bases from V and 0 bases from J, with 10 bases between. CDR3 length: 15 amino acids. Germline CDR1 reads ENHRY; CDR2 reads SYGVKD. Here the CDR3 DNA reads TGTGCCATCAGTGCCCCCCCGAGCTCCTACAATGAGCAGTTCTTC. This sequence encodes CAISAPPSSYNEQFF.

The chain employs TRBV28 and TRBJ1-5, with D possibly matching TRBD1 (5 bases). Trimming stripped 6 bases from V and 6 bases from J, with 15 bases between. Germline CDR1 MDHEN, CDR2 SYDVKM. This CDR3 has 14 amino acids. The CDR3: CASSPGPTSQPQHF. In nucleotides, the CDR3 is TGTGCCAGCAGCCCGGGGCCCACCAGTCAGCCCCAGCATTTT.

The CDR3 is CAWSVGLTAFF. CDR3 nucleotides: TGTGCCTGGAGTGTGGGACTGACTGCTTTCTTT. The chain uses TRBV30 and TRBJ1-1; D may be TRBD1 (5 bases). The CDR3 runs to 11 residues. Trimming removed 0 bases at V and 11 bases at J, with 10 bases between. From germline, CDR1 is GTSNPN and CDR2 SVGIG (reference sequence). Looking up the rest from reference TRBV30 and TRBJ1-1 gives the full variable domain: SQTIHQWPATLVQPVGSPLSLECTVEGTSNPNLYWYRQAAGRGLQLLFYSVGIGQISSEVPQNLSASRPQDRQFILSSKKLLLSDSGFYLCAWSVGLTAFFGQGTRLTVV.

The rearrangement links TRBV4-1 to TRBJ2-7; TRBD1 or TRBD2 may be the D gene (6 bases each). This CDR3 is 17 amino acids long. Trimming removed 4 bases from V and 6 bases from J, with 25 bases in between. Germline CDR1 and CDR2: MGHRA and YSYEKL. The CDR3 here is CASSLGARGLLAFEQYF. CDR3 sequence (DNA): TGCGCCAGCAGCCTAGGGGCCAGGGGACTTCTGGCTTTCGAGCAGTACTTC.

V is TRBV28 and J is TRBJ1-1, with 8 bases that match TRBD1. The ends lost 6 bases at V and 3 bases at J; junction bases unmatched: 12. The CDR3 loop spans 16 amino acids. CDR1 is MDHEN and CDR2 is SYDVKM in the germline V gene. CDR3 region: CASRPRQGRAHTEAFF. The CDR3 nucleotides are TGTGCCAGCAGGCCTAGACAGGGGAGGGCTCACACTGAAGCTTTCTTT.

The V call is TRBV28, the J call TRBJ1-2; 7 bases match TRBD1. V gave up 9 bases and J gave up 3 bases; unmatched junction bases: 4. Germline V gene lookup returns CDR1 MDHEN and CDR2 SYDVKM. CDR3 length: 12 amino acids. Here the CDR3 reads CASSGQYYGYTF. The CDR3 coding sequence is TGTGCCAGTTCGGGACAGTACTATGGCTACACCTTC.

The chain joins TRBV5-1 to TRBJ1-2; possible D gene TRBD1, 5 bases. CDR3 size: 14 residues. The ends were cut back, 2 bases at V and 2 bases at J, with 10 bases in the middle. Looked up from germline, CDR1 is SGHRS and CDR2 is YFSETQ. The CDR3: CASSFGTANYGYTF. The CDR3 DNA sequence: TGCGCCAGCAGCTTTGGGACGGCGAACTATGGCTACACCTTC.

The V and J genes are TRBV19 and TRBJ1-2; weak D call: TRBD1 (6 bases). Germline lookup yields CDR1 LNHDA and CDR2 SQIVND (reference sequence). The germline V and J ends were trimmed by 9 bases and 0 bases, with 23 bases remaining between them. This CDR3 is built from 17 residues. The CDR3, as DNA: TGTGCCAGCCTTCCAGGGGATTACGGAAAAGCTAACTATGGCTACACCTTC. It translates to CASLPGDYGKANYGYTF.

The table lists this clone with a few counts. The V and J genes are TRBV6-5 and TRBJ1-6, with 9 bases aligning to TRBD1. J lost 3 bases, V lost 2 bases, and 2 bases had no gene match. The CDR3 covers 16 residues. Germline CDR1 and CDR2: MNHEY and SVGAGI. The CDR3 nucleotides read TGTGCCAGCAGTTACGGGGACAGGGTCTATAATTCACCCCTCCACTTT. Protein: CASSYGDRVYNSPLHF.

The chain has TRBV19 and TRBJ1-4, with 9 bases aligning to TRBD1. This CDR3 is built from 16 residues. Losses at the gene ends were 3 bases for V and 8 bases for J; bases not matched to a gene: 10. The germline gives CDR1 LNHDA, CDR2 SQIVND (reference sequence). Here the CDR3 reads CASSIYSGTGNEKLFF. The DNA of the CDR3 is TGTGCCAGTAGTATCTATTCCGGGACAGGGAACGAAAAACTGTTTTTT.

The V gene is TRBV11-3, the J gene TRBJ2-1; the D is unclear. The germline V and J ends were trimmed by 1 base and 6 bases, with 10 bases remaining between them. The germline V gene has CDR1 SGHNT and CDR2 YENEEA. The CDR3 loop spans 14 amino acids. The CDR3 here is CASSLGQESNEQFF. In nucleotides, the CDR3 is TGTGCCAGCAGCTTAGGGCAGGAAAGCAATGAGCAGTTCTTC. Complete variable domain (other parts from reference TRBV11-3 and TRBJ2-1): EAGVVQSPRYKIIEKKQPVAFWCNPISGHNTLYWYLQNLGQGPELLIRYENEEAVDDSQLPKDRFSAERLKGVDSTLKIQPAELGDSAVYLCASSLGQESNEQFFGPGTRLTVL.

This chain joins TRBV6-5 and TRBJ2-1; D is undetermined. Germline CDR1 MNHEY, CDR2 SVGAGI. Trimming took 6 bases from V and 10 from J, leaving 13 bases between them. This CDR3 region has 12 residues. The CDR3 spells CASRPLGWEQFF. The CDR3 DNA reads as TGTGCCAGCAGGCCCCTAGGCTGGGAGCAGTTCTTC.

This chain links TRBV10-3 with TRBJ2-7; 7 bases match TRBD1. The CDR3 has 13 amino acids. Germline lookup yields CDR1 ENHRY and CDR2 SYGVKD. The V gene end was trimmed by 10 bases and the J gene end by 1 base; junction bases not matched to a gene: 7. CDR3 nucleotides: TGTGCCACCAATCCGACAGGGTCCTACGAGCAGTACTTC. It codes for CATNPTGSYEQYF.

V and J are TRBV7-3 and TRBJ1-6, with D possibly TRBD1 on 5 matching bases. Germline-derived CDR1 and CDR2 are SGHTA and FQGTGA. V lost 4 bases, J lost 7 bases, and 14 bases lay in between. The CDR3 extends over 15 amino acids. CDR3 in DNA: TGTGCCAGCAGCTCCGCCGGGACTGAGAATTCACCCCTCCACTTT. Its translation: CASSSAGTENSPLHF.

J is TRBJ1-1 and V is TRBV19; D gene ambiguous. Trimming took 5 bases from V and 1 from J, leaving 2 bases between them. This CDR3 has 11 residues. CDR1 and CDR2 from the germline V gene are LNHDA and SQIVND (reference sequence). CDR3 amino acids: CASSENTEAFF. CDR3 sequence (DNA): TGTGCCAGTAGTGAGAACACTGAAGCTTTCTTT.

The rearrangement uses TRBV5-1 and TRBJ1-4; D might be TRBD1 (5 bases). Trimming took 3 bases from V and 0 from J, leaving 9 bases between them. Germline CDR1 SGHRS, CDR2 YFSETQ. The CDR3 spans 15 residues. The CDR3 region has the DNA TGCGCCAGCAGCTCACAGGCTGCAACTAATGAAAAACTGTTTTTT. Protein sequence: CASSSQAATNEKLFF.

The CDR3 bases are TGTGCCAGCTTAAGTAGAGTTGGACGGTCCAGGGGAGATACGCAGTATTTT. This codes for CASLSRVGRSRGDTQYF. The chain uses TRBV27 and TRBJ2-3, with D maybe TRBD1 (6 bases). V lost 8 bases to trimming and J lost 5 bases, with 26 bases between them. CDR3 length equals 17 residues. Germline-derived CDR1 and CDR2 are MNHEY and SMNVEV (reference sequence).

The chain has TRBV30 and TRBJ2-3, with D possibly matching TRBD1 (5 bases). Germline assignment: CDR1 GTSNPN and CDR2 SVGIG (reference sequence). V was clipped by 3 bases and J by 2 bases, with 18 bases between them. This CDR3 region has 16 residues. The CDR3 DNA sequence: TGTGCCTGGAGCGACCCCCCCAGGGAAGTCACAGATACGCAGTATTTT. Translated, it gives CAWSDPPREVTDTQYF.

The CDR3, as DNA: TGCGCCAGCAGCCAAGAAGCCCCCAATGAGCAGTTCTTC. Its protein product is CASSQEAPNEQFF. The J gene is TRBJ2-1, the V gene TRBV4-1; no reliable D call. The length of the CDR3 is 13 residues. Germline V lookup: CDR1 MGHRA, CDR2 YSYEKL. V lost 0 bases, J lost 6 bases, and 6 bases lay in between.